These T cell receptor beta chains were read from a single sample in a study of shared clonotypes between healthy human individuals. Using immunoSEQ multiplex PCR, the repertoire was profiled, and TCRdb retains in-frame clones only, with some absent. The sample has about 2.2 million clones; about 93% are singletons. Material for sequencing was naive CD8+ T cells from PBMCs. The receptor set was obtained from a man between 18 and 29 years old in good health. Some clones in this sample may be carry-over from other donors' samples. The CDR3 runs from the conserved cysteine through the conserved F or W. The order of the fields is clone size, V gene, D gene, J gene, CDR3 DNA, CDR3 protein. The D gene is left open where the match is weak. Size is omitted from some rows. Given values are once, few, many or a class for expanded clones.

>-|TRBV19|TRBD1|TRBJ2-7
TGTGCCAGTAGTATAGTACTCACGGACAGGGGTTATGGCGAGCAGTACTTC
CASSIVLTDRGYGEQYF
>-|TRBV5-6|TRBD2|TRBJ2-1
TGTGCCAGCAGCTTGGGCGCGGGAGGATTAATTTACAATGAGCAGTTCTTC
CASSLGAGGLIYNEQFF
>-|TRBV9|-|TRBJ2-5
TGTGCCAGCAGCGTAGGGCGACTGAAAGAGACCCAGTACTTC
CASSVGRLKETQYF
>-|TRBV7-2|TRBD2|TRBJ2-1
TGTGCCAGCAGCCCAGGATGGGGCGGGAGCTCCTACAATGAGCAGTTCTTC
CASSPGWGGSSYNEQFF
>once|TRBV27|TRBD2|TRBJ2-1
TGTGCCAGCAGTATACCGGGACTAGCGGGAGGGCTGTTCAATGAGCAGTTCTTC
CASSIPGLAGGLFNEQFF
>-|TRBV4-1|-|TRBJ2-2
TGCGCCAGCAGCCCGAAACTAGCTCCACCCGGGGAGCTGTTTTTT
CASSPKLAPPGELFF
>-|TRBV7-9|-|TRBJ2-5
TGTGCCAGCAGCACGTCTACAGGGTTTTTCGAGACCCAGTACTTC
CASSTSTGFFETQYF
>-|TRBV11-3|-|TRBJ1-4
TGTGCCAGCAGCTCCCGAGGCTCGAATGAAAAACTGTTTTTT
CASSSRGSNEKLFF
>-|TRBV27|-|TRBJ2-2
TGTGCCAGCAGTTCATTATTAGCTCCCGGGGAGCTGTTTTTT
CASSSLLAPGELFF
>-|TRBV15|TRBD2|TRBJ2-7
TGTGCCACCAGCGGAGGACTAGCGGCACCATACGAGCAGTACTTC
CATSGGLAAPYEQYF
>-|TRBV7-9|TRBD2|TRBJ2-1
TGTGCCAGCTTCCCCCCACTAGCGGGAGAGGCAGATGAGCAGTTCTTC
CASFPPLAGEADEQFF
>-|TRBV5-6|-|TRBJ1-2
TGTGCCAGCAGCTACATGTTGGACTATGGCTACACCTTC
CASSYMLDYGYTF
>-|TRBV10-1|-|TRBJ1-5
TGCGCCAGCACCGGTTGGGGGGGTGGTAGCAATCAGCCCCAGCATTTT
CASTGWGGGSNQPQHF
>-|TRBV5-5|-|TRBJ1-3
TGTGCCAGCAGCTTGAAGGCCTTTCCGTTCCGCGACTCTGGAAACACCATATATTTT
CASSLKAFPFRDSGNTIYF
>-|TRBV7-8|TRBD1|TRBJ1-4
TGTGCCAGCAGCCCACGGGGACAGGGTTCCATTGATGAAAAACTGTTTTTT
CASSPRGQGSIDEKLFF
>-|TRBV27|-|TRBJ2-3
TGTGCCAGCAGTTTATCGGGCTTAGCGACTAGCACAGATACGCAGTATTTT
CASSLSGLATSTDTQYF
>-|TRBV7-8|TRBD1|TRBJ2-7
TGTGCCAGCAGCTTTGGACAGGCGATCTACGAGCAGTACTTC
CASSFGQAIYEQYF
>-|TRBV28|-|TRBJ1-1
TGTGCCAGCTATGGAGGGTACACTGAAGCTTTCTTT
CASYGGYTEAFF
>-|TRBV19|TRBD1|TRBJ2-1
TGTGCCAGTACGCCGGGACAGGGACACAATGAGCAGTTCTTC
CASTPGQGHNEQFF
>-|TRBV11-2|-|TRBJ2-3
TGTGCCAGCAGCTTAGATATTACCAGGGTCAATACGCAGTATTTT
CASSLDITRVNTQYF
>-|TRBV10-3|-|TRBJ2-7
TGTGCCATCAGTGAGAGACCCACATCAGGGAGATTCTACGAGCAGTACTTC
CAISERPTSGRFYEQYF
>-|TRBV4-1|-|TRBJ2-7
TGCGCCAGCAGCCAAGCCATCAGGGGTGATCACGAGCAGTACTTC
CASSQAIRGDHEQYF
>once|TRBV2|TRBD2|TRBJ2-2
TGTGCCAGCAGGGCTAGCGGGGAGCCGCTGTTTTTT
CASRASGEPLFF
>-|TRBV27|TRBD1|TRBJ1-2
TGTGCCAGCAGTCCGATGCAGGGGGCGCGTGGCTACACCTTC
CASSPMQGARGYTF
>-|TRBV7-9|-|TRBJ2-3
TGTGCCAGCAGCCTCTTCGGCACAGATACGCAGTATTTT
CASSLFGTDTQYF
>-|TRBV7-9|TRBD2|TRBJ2-3
TGTGCCAGCAGCTTAGGGGCTAGCGGGAGGGATACGCAGTATTTT
CASSLGASGRDTQYF
>-|TRBV14|-|TRBJ1-1
TGTGCCAGCAGCCAAGTTCTGGGGTACACTGAAGCTTTCTTT
CASSQVLGYTEAFF
>-|TRBV30|TRBD1|TRBJ1-6
TGTGCCTGGAGTCACCTCCAGGGGGCGAATTCACCCCTCCACTTT
CAWSHLQGANSPLHF
>-|TRBV6-1|-|TRBJ2-3
TGTGCCAGCAGTGTTTTTGGGCAGCCCACAGATACGCAGTATTTT
CASSVFGQPTDTQYF
>-|TRBV5-1|TRBD1|TRBJ1-1
TGCGCCAGCAGCCTTGCGACAGGGTCGACTGAAGCTTTCTTT
CASSLATGSTEAFF
>-|TRBV9|TRBD2|TRBJ2-5
TGTGCCAGCAGCGTAGGGATAGTGACTAGCGGGGCGCTCGGGACCCAGTACTTC
CASSVGIVTSGALGTQYF
>-|TRBV5-5|-|TRBJ1-1
TGTGCCAGCAGCCTTCGGGACCTACCCGGGGAAGCTTTCTTT
CASSLRDLPGEAFF
>-|TRBV5-4|TRBD1|TRBJ2-2
TGTGCCAGCAGCGCCCGGGACAGGGGGGCGGGGGAGCTGTTTTTT
CASSARDRGAGELFF
>-|TRBV5-1|-|TRBJ2-2
TGCGCCAGCAGCGGGGACATCTACACCGGGGAGCTGTTTTTT
CASSGDIYTGELFF
>-|TRBV2|TRBD1|TRBJ2-7
TGTGCCAGCAGTGAAATGAGGGGGCCATCCCCCTACGAGCAGTACTTC
CASSEMRGPSPYEQYF
>-|TRBV28|-|TRBJ1-2
TGTGCCAGCAGTTTTACCCCTACACTGCATGGCTACACCTTC
CASSFTPTLHGYTF
>-|TRBV15|TRBD2|TRBJ2-2
TGTGCCACCAGCAGGGAGCGGGAGAACACCGGGGAGCTGTTTTTT
CATSRERENTGELFF
>-|TRBV9|-|TRBJ1-2
TGTGCCAGCAGCGTAGGAGGGAACACTAACTATGGCTACACCTTC
CASSVGGNTNYGYTF
>-|TRBV5-4|TRBD1|TRBJ2-7
TGTGCCAGCAGCAGACAGGGATACGAGCAGTACTTC
CASSRQGYEQYF
>once|TRBV4-3|-|TRBJ2-7
TGCGCCAGCAGCCAAGGCCTGGGGCGGGCAACATACGAGCAGTACTTC
CASSQGLGRATYEQYF
>-|TRBV2|-|TRBJ1-1
TGTGCCAGCGCCCTGGGGGGGGGTGCTCTCATGATGAACACTGAAGCTTTCTTT
CASALGGGALMMNTEAFF
>-|TRBV4-2|TRBD2|TRBJ2-7
TGTGCCAGCAGCCCGAGAGGCGGCGGGAGCTCCTACGAGCAGTACTTC
CASSPRGGGSSYEQYF
>once|TRBV7-9|TRBD1|TRBJ2-3
TGTGCCAGCAGACCCGCCCGGCAGGGGGCGGCAAGCACAGATACGCAGTATTTT
CASRPARQGAASTDTQYF
>-|TRBV30|TRBD1|TRBJ1-5
TGTGCCTGGAGTGTCTCAGGACAGGGTAATCAGCCCCAGCATTTT
CAWSVSGQGNQPQHF
>once|TRBV7-2|-|TRBJ2-7
TGTGCCAGCAGCTTAGTCGGGGCGTTCGTCGAGCAGTACTTC
CASSLVGAFVEQYF
>-|TRBV27|-|TRBJ2-5
TGTGCCAGCAGTTACGGGGCGTGGGAGACCCAGTACTTC
CASSYGAWETQYF
>-|TRBV28|-|TRBJ1-2
TGTGCCAGCAGTTTAGCAGGCAGGGGCTATGGCTACACCTTC
CASSLAGRGYGYTF
>once|TRBV7-7|-|TRBJ2-1
TGTGCCAGCAGCTCGGGACCGTCGTTGGTCAATGAGCAGTTCTTC
CASSSGPSLVNEQFF
>-|TRBV19|-|TRBJ1-2
TGTGCCAGTAGTATTGCGGGGAACGGCTACACCTTC
CASSIAGNGYTF
>-|TRBV7-9|TRBD2|TRBJ2-7
TGTGCCAGCAGGACTAGCTCTTCCTACGAGCAGTACTTC
CASRTSSSYEQYF
>-|TRBV7-9|-|TRBJ2-2
TGTGCCAGCGGTGGGAGCTTTGGCACCGGGGAGCTGTTTTTT
CASGGSFGTGELFF
>-|TRBV9|TRBD1|TRBJ2-7
TGTGCCAGCAGCGCGGGGCAGGGGGTGTACGAGCAGTACTTC
CASSAGQGVYEQYF
>-|TRBV19|-|TRBJ2-3
TGTGCCAGTACGGACAAGCACACAGATACGCAGTATTTT
CASTDKHTDTQYF
>-|TRBV4-3|-|TRBJ1-2
TGCGCCAGCAGCCAAGATTTGTTTGGGGCTGGCTACACCTTC
CASSQDLFGAGYTF
>-|TRBV28|TRBD2|TRBJ2-7
TGTGCCAGCAGTCCGGCTAGCGGAGACTACGAGCAGTACTTC
CASSPASGDYEQYF
>-|TRBV28|TRBD1|TRBJ1-5
TGTGCCAGCAGTTTAGGGGAGGGACAAAACAGGGGACTCTGGGACAATCAGCCCCAGCATTTT
CASSLGEGQNRGLWDNQPQHF